These 32 T cell receptor beta chains came from one sample sequenced in a study of OX40 agonist ivuxolimab in advanced cancers. Libraries were prepared by immunoSEQ multiplex PCR; TCRdb keeps only in-frame clonotypes and omits some of them. The profile shows some 100,000 clones, 84% of them singletons. The sample consisted of CD4+ or CD8+ T cells sorted from blood, taken in a trial of the OX40 agonist ivuxolimab. These receptors were obtained from an adult with an advanced solid tumor such as melanoma, head and neck, liver or kidney cancer.

The CDR3 loop reads CASSQDSGQVKGTGELFF. CDR3 DNA: TGCGCCAGCAGCCAAGATTCCGGGCAGGTTAAGGGCACCGGGGAGCTGTTTTTT. V and J are TRBV4-3 and TRBJ2-2; D is ambiguous. Germline-derived CDR1 and CDR2 are LGHNA and YSLEER. Trimming removed 0 bases at V and 4 bases at J, with 18 bases between. This CDR3 comprises 18 residues.

Only a few counts were recorded for this clone. V and J are TRBV18 and TRBJ2-1; 8 bases are shared with TRBD1. Germline V gene data show CDR1 as KGHSH and CDR2 as LQKENI. CDR3 length equals 14 residues. Losses at the gene ends were 3 bases for V and 7 bases for J; bases not matched to a gene: 5. For the CDR3, the DNA is TGTGCCAGCTCACCCAACAGGGGGGAGAATGAGCAGTTCTTC. Translating gives CASSPNRGENEQFF.

The chain employs TRBV28 and TRBJ1-1; D remains unclear. This CDR3 is built from 16 residues. CDR1 MDHEN and CDR2 SYDVKM come from the germline V gene. V was shortened by 8 bases and J by 0 bases, with 19 bases between the two germline ends. The CDR3 DNA is TGTGCCAGCGCCCCAGACTGGGGTACTATGAACACTGAAGCTTTCTTT. It is translated as CASAPDWGTMNTEAFF. Looking up the rest from reference TRBV28 and TRBJ1-1 gives the full variable domain: DVKVTQSSRYLVKRTGEKVFLECVQDMDHENMFWYRQDPGLGLRLIYFSYDVKMKEKGDIPEGYSVSREKKERFSLILESASTNQTSMYLCASAPDWGTMNTEAFFGQGTRLTVV.

The J gene is TRBJ1-3, the V gene TRBV7-9, with D perhaps TRBD1 (6 bases). Trimming took off 0 bases at V and 8 bases at J, with 11 bases between the two ends. This CDR3 contains 14 residues. CDR1 and CDR2 (germline): SEHNR, FQNEAQ (reference sequence). CDR3 bases: TGTGCCAGCAGCTTAGCGGGGGGCGGACACACCATATATTTT. Its protein product is CASSLAGGGHTIYF.

The CDR3 region is CATSRDRSENQPQHF. The CDR3 DNA reads as TGTGCCACCAGCAGAGATCGGTCGGAGAATCAGCCCCAGCATTTT. This chain joins TRBV15 and TRBJ1-5; D gene ambiguous. V lost 0 bases and J lost 4, with 10 bases in between. Looked up from germline, CDR1 is LNHNV and CDR2 is YYDKDF (reference sequence). The CDR3 consists of 15 residues. Based on the CDR3 plus reference TRBV15 and TRBJ1-5, the full variable domain is DAMVIQNPRYQVTQFGKPVTLSCSQTLNHNVMYWYQQKSSQAPKLLFHYYDKDFNNEADTPDNFQSRRPNTSFCFLDIRSPGLGDTAMYLCATSRDRSENQPQHFGDGTRLSIL.

The chain uses TRBV30 and TRBJ1-6; D gene ambiguous. The CDR3 contains 14 residues. Trimming left V 1 base short and J 12 bases short, with 16 bases between. In germline, CDR1 is GTSNPN, CDR2 SVGIG (reference sequence). Here the CDR3 reads CAWSGLTGEGPLHF. CDR3 bases: TGTGCCTGGAGTGGACTGACCGGAGAGGGACCCCTCCACTTT. The entire variable domain, with the rest obtained from reference TRBV30 and TRBJ1-6, is as follows: SQTIHQWPATLVQPVGSPLSLECTVEGTSNPNLYWYRQAAGRGLQLLFYSVGIGQISSEVPQNLSASRPQDRQFILSSKKLLLSDSGFYLCAWSGLTGEGPLHFGNGTRLTVT.

Only one count was recorded for this clone. The rearrangement links TRBV7-2 to TRBJ2-7; TRBD2 matches 10 bases. Losses at the gene ends were 5 bases for V and 6 bases for J; bases not matched to a gene: 7. The CDR3 consists of 14 residues. Germline CDR1 reads SGHTA; CDR2 reads FQGNSA. In nucleotides, the CDR3 is TGTGCCAGCAGCCTGAGCGGGGGGGTCTCCGAGCAGTACTTC. Its protein product is CASSLSGGVSEQYF.

The chain recombines TRBV10-3 with TRBJ2-7; 7 nucleotides line up with TRBD1. V shed 4 bases and J 4 bases; nucleotides not matched to a gene: 4. The CDR3 is 13 residues long. CDR1 is ENHRY and CDR2 is SYGVKD in the germline V gene. Written as DNA, the CDR3 is TGTGCCATCAGTGTACCGGGACAGTACGAGCAGTACTTC. It codes for CAISVPGQYEQYF.

The rearrangement links TRBV6-1 to TRBJ2-3; D not certain. Germline CDR1 and CDR2: MNHNS and SASEGT. Trimming removed 8 bases from V and 4 bases from J, with 13 bases in between. This CDR3 contains 13 residues. The CDR3 bases are TGTGCCAGCGGTCCCACTCAGGCAGATACGCAGTATTTT. This translates into CASGPTQADTQYF.

The chain combines TRBV10-2 with TRBJ2-3; possibly TRBD1 or TRBD2 for D (6 bases each). Per germline, CDR1 WSHSY and CDR2 SAAADI. CDR3 length: 15 amino acids. The ends were cut back, 8 bases at V and 4 bases at J, with 19 bases in the middle. In DNA form, the CDR3 reads TGCGCCAGCCGGGGGCAGGCGGGACGCGCAGATACGCAGTATTTT. Translated, it gives CASRGQAGRADTQYF.

The table lists this clone with a few counts. This sequence joins TRBV11-2 and TRBJ1-6; 9 positions agree with TRBD1. This CDR3 spans 16 amino acids. Trimming took 4 bases from V and 5 from J; bases not matched to a gene: 6. CDR1 and CDR2 (germline): SGHAT, FQNNGV. This chain's CDR3 is CASSYYGTGNNSPLHF. CDR3 in DNA: TGTGCCAGCAGCTACTATGGGACAGGGAATAATTCACCCCTCCACTTT.

This sequence joins TRBV11-3 and TRBJ2-3; D call uncertain. Germline V gene sequence: CDR1 SGHNT, CDR2 YENEEA. V was trimmed by 0 bases and J by 5 bases, leaving 9 bases between them. The CDR3 is 14 residues long. CDR3 amino acids: CASSLDPRRDTQYF. CDR3 nucleotides: TGTGCCAGCAGCTTAGACCCCCGGAGAGATACGCAGTATTTT.

This clone turned up a few times. The CDR3 nucleotides read TGTGCCAGCAGTGGACTAGTTGCCTACAATGAGCAGTTCTTC. Translating it yields CASSGLVAYNEQFF. The gene calls are TRBV6-4 and TRBJ2-1; tentative D call: TRBD2 (6 bases). The germline gives CDR1 MRHNA, CDR2 SNTAGT. Trimming stripped 4 bases from V and 2 bases from J, with 9 bases between. This CDR3 comprises 14 residues.

This clone was seen once. V is TRBV2 and J is TRBJ1-5; perhaps TRBD1 as D (5 bases). Germline V CDR1 and CDR2: SNHLY, FYNNEI. The CDR3 extends over 15 amino acids. Trimming removed 3 bases at V and 0 bases at J, with 9 bases between. This CDR3 is CASSDWGDSNQPQHF. As DNA, the CDR3 is TGTGCCAGCAGTGACTGGGGGGATAGCAATCAGCCCCAGCATTTT.

The J gene is TRBJ1-5, the V gene TRBV18, with 10 bases lining up with TRBD1. With V trimmed by 3 bases and J by 7 bases, 6 bases remained unmatched. From germline, CDR1 is KGHSH and CDR2 LQKENI. This CDR3 region has 15 residues. Here the CDR3 DNA reads TGTGCCAGCTCACCCGGGACAGGGGTGGTCCAGCCCCAGCATTTT. Translation: CASSPGTGVVQPQHF.

The chain carries TRBV4-3 and TRBJ2-1; TRBD1 matches 9 bases. V shed 1 base, J shed 7 bases, and the junction held 8 bases outside the gene matches. CDR3 length: 16 amino acids. Per germline, CDR1 LGHNA and CDR2 YSLEER. The CDR3 loop is CASSQAPGQGTNEQFF. The CDR3 DNA follows: TGCGCCAGCAGCCAAGCCCCGGGACAGGGCACAAATGAGCAGTTCTTC.

This rearrangement joins TRBV4-3 to TRBJ2-1, with unresolved D. CDR1 and CDR2 from the germline V gene are LGHNA and YSLEER. The CDR3 totals 11 residues. V was trimmed by 3 bases and J by 5 bases, leaving 2 bases between them. CDR3 protein: CASSQDNEQFF. CDR3 coding DNA: TGCGCCAGCAGCCAGGACAATGAGCAGTTCTTC.

V and J are TRBV5-1 and TRBJ2-2, with TRBD1 matching over 10 bases. Germline CDR1 reads SGHRS; CDR2 reads YFSETQ. The CDR3 sequence is 16 residues long. Trimming took 0 bases from V and 4 from J; bases not matched to a gene: 3. The CDR3 nucleotides are TGCGCCAGCAGCTTGGACGGGACAGGGGTCACCGGGGAGCTGTTTTTT. This encodes CASSLDGTGVTGELFF.

This clone was seen a few times. The rearrangement links TRBV19 to TRBJ1-1; D unclear. The V gene lost 3 bases and the J gene lost 1 base, with 9 bases spanning the gap. Germline V gives CDR1 LNHDA, CDR2 SQIVND (reference sequence). The CDR3 covers 14 residues. The CDR3, as DNA: TGTGCCAGTAGTATCACTGGAGGGAACACTGAAGCTTTCTTT. Residues: CASSITGGNTEAFF.

This clone was observed once. The chain recombines TRBV28 with TRBJ2-3, with TRBD1 matching over 8 bases. The CDR3 consists of 15 residues. J was trimmed by 4 bases and V by 6 bases; bases with no gene match: 9. The germline gives CDR1 MDHEN, CDR2 SYDVKM. Here the CDR3 DNA reads TGTGCCAGCAGCCGACGGACAGGGCTTTCAGATACGCAGTATTTT. Translating gives CASSRRTGLSDTQYF.

CDR3 in amino acids: CASSLGAGGIYEQYV. The CDR3 region has the DNA TGTGCCAGCAGCTTAGGAGCGGGGGGGATCTACGAGCAGTACGTC. The chain uses TRBV7-9 and TRBJ2-7; 10 bases align to TRBD2. The CDR3 extends over 15 amino acids. Germline loops: CDR1 SEHNR, CDR2 FQNEAQ (reference sequence). The ends lost 1 base at V and 3 bases at J; junction bases unmatched: 3.

The chain recombines TRBV18 with TRBJ1-5, with D possibly TRBD1 on 6 matching bases. The V end lost 6 bases, the J end lost 0 bases, and 21 bases lay between the germline ends. Germline CDR1 is KGHSH and CDR2 is LQKENI. The CDR3 extends over 18 amino acids. CDR3 coding DNA: TGTGCCAGCTCGCCAACAGTGGGGGGGGGCCTTAGCAATCAGCCCCAGCATTTT. Encoded protein: CASSPTVGGGLSNQPQHF.

The chain carries TRBV6-1 and TRBJ2-1; no firm D call. Deletions cut 2 bases from V and 5 bases from J, with 7 bases between. Germline V CDR1 and CDR2: MNHNS, SASEGT. The CDR3 contains 13 residues. This CDR3 reads CASSERVNNEQFF. The CDR3 DNA reads TGTGCCAGCAGTGAAAGGGTCAACAATGAGCAGTTCTTC.

This clone was seen a single time. The V call is TRBV28, the J call TRBJ1-2; tentatively, D is TRBD1 (6 bases). Germline values: CDR1 MDHEN, CDR2 SYDVKM. V lost 3 bases to trimming and J lost 5 bases, with 10 bases between them. The length of the CDR3 is 13 residues. Here the CDR3 DNA reads TGTGCCAGCAGTTTTGCGGGACAATATGGCTACACCTTC. Translating gives CASSFAGQYGYTF.

The V call is TRBV14, the J call TRBJ2-7; 11 positions agree with TRBD2. Unmatched junction bases numbered 18, after V lost 1 base and J lost 7 bases. Germline V gives CDR1 SGHDN, CDR2 FVKESK. The CDR3 consists of 19 residues. The CDR3: CASSQVGASGGWLAFEQYV. In DNA, the CDR3 is TGTGCCAGCAGCCAAGTAGGAGCTAGCGGGGGGTGGCTCGCCTTTGAGCAGTACGTC.

The rearrangement joins TRBV2 to TRBJ1-5, with D possibly being TRBD1 (5 bases). V lost 6 bases and J 9 bases, leaving 15 bases between the germline ends. CDR1 and CDR2 (germline): SNHLY, FYNNEI. This CDR3 contains 13 residues. CDR3: CASRGGSTGPQHF. The CDR3 nucleotides are TGTGCCAGCAGGGGAGGGAGTACAGGGCCCCAGCATTTT.

The count of this clone is one. The chain is built from TRBV7-8 and TRBJ2-3, with TRBD2 matching over 9 bases. The CDR3 length is 16 residues. The V gene end was trimmed by 0 bases and the J gene end by 7 bases; junction bases not matched to a gene: 8. Germline values: CDR1 SGHVS, CDR2 FQNEAQ. In nucleotides, the CDR3 is TGTGCCAGCAGCTTAGCCTCGCGGGGGGGGATATATACGCAGTATTTT. It is translated as CASSLASRGGIYTQYF.

The chain uses TRBV2 and TRBJ2-3, with D uncertain. The germline V gene has CDR1 SNHLY and CDR2 FYNNEI. The CDR3 covers 13 residues. V lost 8 bases and J lost 3, with 12 bases in between. DNA of the CDR3: TGTGCCAGCCAAGACGGACGGACAGATACGCAGTATTTT. This translates into CASQDGRTDTQYF.

The rearrangement joins TRBV18 to TRBJ2-7; 11 bases fit TRBD1. The junction had 2 bases not matched to a gene; V was cut back by 1 base and J by 3 bases. In germline, CDR1 is KGHSH, CDR2 LQKENI. CDR3 length equals 15 residues. The CDR3 is CASSPQGTGGYEQYF. The CDR3 bases are TGTGCCAGCTCACCACAAGGGACAGGGGGCTACGAGCAGTACTTC.

The chain couples TRBV15 to TRBJ1-2; D unclear. Germline-derived CDR1 and CDR2 are LNHNV and YYDKDF (reference sequence). The CDR3 totals 15 residues. Trimming pared 0 bases from V and 4 bases from J, leaving 12 bases between. This CDR3 is CATSRDRKVIYGYTF. The CDR3 region has the DNA TGTGCCACCAGCAGAGATCGTAAAGTTATCTATGGCTACACCTTC. The whole variable domain, filled in from reference TRBV15 and TRBJ1-2, reads DAMVIQNPRYQVTQFGKPVTLSCSQTLNHNVMYWYQQKSSQAPKLLFHYYDKDFNNEADTPDNFQSRRPNTSFCFLDIRSPGLGDTAMYLCATSRDRKVIYGYTFGSGTRLTVV.

The V gene is TRBV28, the J gene TRBJ1-2, with TRBD1 identical over 8 bases. The CDR3 length is 13 residues. The V gene end was trimmed by 5 bases and the J gene end by 4 bases; junction bases not matched to a gene: 3. CDR1 is MDHEN, CDR2 SYDVKM, per germline. The CDR3 here is CASSIGQGYGYTF. DNA for the CDR3: TGTGCCAGCAGTATAGGACAGGGCTATGGCTACACCTTC.

The V gene is TRBV18, the J gene TRBJ1-2; D may be TRBD1 (5 bases). Germline lookup yields CDR1 KGHSH and CDR2 LQKENI. This CDR3 contains 13 residues. Trimming removed 2 bases at V and 8 bases at J, with 12 bases between. The CDR3 DNA is TGTGCCAGCTCACCAAGGCAGGGAGGCGGCTACACCTTC. It specifies CASSPRQGGGYTF.